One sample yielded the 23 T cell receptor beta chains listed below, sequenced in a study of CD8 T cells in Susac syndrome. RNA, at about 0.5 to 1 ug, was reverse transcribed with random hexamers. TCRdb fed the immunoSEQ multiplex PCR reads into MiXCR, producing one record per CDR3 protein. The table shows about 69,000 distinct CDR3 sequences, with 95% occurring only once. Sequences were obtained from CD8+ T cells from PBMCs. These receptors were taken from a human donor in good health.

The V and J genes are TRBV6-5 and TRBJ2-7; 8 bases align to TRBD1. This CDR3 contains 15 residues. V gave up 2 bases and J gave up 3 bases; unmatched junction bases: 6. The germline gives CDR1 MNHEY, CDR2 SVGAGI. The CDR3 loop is CASSYASGTGYEQYF. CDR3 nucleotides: TGTGCCAGCAGTTACGCCTCCGGGACAGGCTACGAGCAGTACTTC.

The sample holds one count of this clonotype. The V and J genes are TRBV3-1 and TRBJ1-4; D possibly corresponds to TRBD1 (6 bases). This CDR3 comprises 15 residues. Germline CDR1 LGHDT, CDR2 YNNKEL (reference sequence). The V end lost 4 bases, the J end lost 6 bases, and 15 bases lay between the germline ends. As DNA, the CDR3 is TGTGCCAGCAGCCCAAGTTGGGGGGCGGATGAAAAACTGTTTTTT. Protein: CASSPSWGADEKLFF.

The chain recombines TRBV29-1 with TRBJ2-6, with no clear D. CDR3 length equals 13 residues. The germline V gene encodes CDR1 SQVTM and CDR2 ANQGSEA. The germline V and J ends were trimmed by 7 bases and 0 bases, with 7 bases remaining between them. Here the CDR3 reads CSGYTSGANVLTF. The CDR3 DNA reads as TGCAGCGGATACACCTCTGGGGCCAACGTCCTGACTTTC.

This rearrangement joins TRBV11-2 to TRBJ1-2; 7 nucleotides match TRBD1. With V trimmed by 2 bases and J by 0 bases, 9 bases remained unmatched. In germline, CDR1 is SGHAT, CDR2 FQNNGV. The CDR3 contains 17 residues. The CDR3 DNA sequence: TGTGCCAGCAGCTTAAGGCCAAGACAGGGAGCTAACTATGGCTACACCTTC. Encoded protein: CASSLRPRQGANYGYTF.

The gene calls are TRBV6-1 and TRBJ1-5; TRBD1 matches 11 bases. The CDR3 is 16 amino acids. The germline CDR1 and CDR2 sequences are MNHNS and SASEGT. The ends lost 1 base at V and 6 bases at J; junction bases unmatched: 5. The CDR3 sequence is CASSEGRTGGVQPQHF. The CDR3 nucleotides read TGTGCCAGCAGTGAAGGGCGGACAGGGGGCGTTCAGCCCCAGCATTTT.

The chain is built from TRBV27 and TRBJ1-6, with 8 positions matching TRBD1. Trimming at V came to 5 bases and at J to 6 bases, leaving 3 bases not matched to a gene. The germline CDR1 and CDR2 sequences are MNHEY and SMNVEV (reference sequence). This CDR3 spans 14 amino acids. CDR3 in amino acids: CASSLQGVNSPLHF. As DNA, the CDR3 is TGTGCCAGCAGTCTACAGGGGGTTAATTCACCCCTCCACTTT.

The CDR3 coding sequence is TGTGCCAGCAGTGTAACCGGGCCCCCGAGGAACGAGCAGTACTTC. It yields the protein CASSVTGPPRNEQYF. V is TRBV2 and J is TRBJ2-7, with unresolved D. V lost 4 bases and J lost 5, with 18 bases in between. The CDR3 extends over 15 amino acids. Germline assignment: CDR1 SNHLY and CDR2 FYNNEI. Full variable domain (remainder filled in from reference TRBV2 and TRBJ2-7): EPEVTQTPSHQVTQMGQEVILRCVPISNHLYFYWYRQILGQKVEFLVSFYNNEISEKSEIFDDQFSVERPDGSNFTLKIRSTKLEDSAMYFCASSVTGPPRNEQYFGPGTRLTVT.

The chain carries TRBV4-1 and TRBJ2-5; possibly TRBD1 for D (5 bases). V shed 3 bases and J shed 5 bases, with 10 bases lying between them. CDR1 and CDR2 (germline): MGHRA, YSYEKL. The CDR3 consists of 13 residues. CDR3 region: CASSHGAGETQYF. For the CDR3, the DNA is TGCGCCAGCAGCCACGGAGCAGGGGAGACCCAGTACTTC.

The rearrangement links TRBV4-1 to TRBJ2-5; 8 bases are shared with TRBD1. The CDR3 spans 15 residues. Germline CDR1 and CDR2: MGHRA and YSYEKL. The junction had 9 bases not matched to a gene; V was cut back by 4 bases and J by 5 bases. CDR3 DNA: TGCGCCAGCAGCCCAAGACAGGGGCCTCGGGAGACCCAGTACTTC. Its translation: CASSPRQGPRETQYF.

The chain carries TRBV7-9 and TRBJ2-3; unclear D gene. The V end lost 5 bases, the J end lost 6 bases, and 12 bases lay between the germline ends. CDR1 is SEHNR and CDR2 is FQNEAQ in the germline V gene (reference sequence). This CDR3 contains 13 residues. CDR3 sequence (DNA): TGTGCCAGCAGCGCGGCAGTAGGGGATACGCAGTATTTT. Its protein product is CASSAAVGDTQYF.

The CDR3 protein is CASSRQNTGELFF. The CDR3 nucleotides read TGCGCCAGCAGTCGACAGAACACCGGGGAGCTGTTTTTT. This chain joins TRBV4-1 and TRBJ2-2, with no clear D. The CDR3 runs 13 residues. Trimming took 6 bases from V and 1 from J, leaving 6 bases between them. Germline V gives CDR1 MGHRA, CDR2 YSYEKL.

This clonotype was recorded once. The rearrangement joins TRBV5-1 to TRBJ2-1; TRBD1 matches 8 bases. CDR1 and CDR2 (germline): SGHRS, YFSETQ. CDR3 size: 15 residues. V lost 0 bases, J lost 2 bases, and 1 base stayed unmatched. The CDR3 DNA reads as TGCGCCAGCAGCTTGGGACAGGGGCCCTACAATGAGCAGTTCTTC. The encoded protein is CASSLGQGPYNEQFF.

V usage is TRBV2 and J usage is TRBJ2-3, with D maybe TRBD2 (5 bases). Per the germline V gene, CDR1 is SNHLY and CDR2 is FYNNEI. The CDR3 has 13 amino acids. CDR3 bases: TGTGTAGACGGCGGGTCGTTCACAGATACGCAGTATTTT. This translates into CVDGGSFTDTQYF. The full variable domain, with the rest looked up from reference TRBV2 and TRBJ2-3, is EPEVTQTPSHQVTQMGQEVILRCVPISNHLYFYWYRQILGQKVEFLVSFYNNEISEKSEIFDDQFSVERPDGSNFTLKIRSTKLEDSAMYFCVDGGSFTDTQYFGPGTRLTVL.

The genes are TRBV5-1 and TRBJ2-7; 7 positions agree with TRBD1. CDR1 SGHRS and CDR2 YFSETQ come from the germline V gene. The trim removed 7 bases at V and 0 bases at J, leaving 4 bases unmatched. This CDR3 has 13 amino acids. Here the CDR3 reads CASRWDSSYEQYF. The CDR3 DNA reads TGCGCCAGCCGGTGGGACAGCTCCTACGAGCAGTACTTC.

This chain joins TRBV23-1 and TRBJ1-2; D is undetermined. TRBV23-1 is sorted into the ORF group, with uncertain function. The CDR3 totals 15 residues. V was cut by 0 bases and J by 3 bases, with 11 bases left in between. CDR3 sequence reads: CASSQSSHGDYGYTF. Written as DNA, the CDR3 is TGCGCCAGCAGTCAATCGTCGCACGGGGACTATGGCTACACCTTC.

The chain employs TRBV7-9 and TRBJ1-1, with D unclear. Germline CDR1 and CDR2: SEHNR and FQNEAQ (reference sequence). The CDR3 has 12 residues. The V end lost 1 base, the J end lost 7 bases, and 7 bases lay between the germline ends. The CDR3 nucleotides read TGTGCCAGCAGCTTAGGATTCAGTGAAGCTTTCTTT. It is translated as CASSLGFSEAFF.

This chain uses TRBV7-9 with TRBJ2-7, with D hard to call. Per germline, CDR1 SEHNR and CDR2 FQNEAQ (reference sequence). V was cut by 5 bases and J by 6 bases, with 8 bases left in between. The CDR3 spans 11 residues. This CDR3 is CASSEEGEQYV. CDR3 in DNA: TGTGCCAGCAGCGAGGAAGGCGAGCAGTACGTC.

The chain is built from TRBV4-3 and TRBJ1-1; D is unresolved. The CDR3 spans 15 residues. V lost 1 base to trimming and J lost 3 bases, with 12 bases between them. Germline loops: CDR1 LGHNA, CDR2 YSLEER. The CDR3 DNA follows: TGCGCCAGCAGCCAAGGTTCCTCGGGAGACACTGAAGCTTTCTTT. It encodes CASSQGSSGDTEAFF.

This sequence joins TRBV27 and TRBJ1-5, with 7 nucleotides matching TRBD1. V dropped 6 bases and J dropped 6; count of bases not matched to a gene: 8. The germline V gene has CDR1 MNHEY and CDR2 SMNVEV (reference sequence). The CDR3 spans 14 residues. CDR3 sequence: CASRGAGGSQPQHF. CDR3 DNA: TGTGCCAGCAGAGGGGCAGGGGGAAGTCAGCCCCAGCATTTT.

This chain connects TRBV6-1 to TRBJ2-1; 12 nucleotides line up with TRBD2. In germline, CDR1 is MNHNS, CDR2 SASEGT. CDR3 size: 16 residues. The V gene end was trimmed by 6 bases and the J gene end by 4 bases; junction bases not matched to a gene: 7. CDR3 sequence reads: CASSLSLAGGYNEQFF. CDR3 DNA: TGTGCCAGCAGCCTGAGCCTAGCGGGGGGGTACAATGAGCAGTTCTTC.

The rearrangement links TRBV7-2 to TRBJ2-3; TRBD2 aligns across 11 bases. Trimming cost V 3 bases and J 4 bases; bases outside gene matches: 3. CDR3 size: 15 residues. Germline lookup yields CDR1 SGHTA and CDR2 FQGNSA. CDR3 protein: CASSLETSGADTQYF. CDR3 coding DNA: TGTGCCAGCAGCTTGGAGACTAGCGGGGCAGATACGCAGTATTTT.

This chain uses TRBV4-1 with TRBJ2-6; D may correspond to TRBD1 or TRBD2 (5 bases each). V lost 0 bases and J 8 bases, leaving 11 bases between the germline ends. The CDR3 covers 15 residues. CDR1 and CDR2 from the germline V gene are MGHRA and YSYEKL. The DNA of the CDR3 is TGCGCCAGCAGCCAAGATCTGGGGACCTCCAACGTCCTGACTTTC. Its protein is CASSQDLGTSNVLTF.

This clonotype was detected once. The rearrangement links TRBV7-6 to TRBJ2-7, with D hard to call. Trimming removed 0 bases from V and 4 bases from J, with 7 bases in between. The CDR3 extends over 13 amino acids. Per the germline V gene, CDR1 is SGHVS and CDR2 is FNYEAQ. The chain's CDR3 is CASSLASEYEQYF. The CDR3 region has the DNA TGTGCCAGCAGCTTAGCGTCAGAGTACGAGCAGTACTTC.